This TCR beta chain stems from a study of technical replicates of blood from a handful of donors. Data came from immunoSEQ multiplex PCR; TCRdb stores just in-frame clones and leaves some out. This repertoire shows about 88,000 clones, 85% to 95% found once; its top ten account for roughly 0.26%. Per germline, CDR1 SGDLS and CDR2 YYNGEE. V lost 2 bases to trimming and J lost 8 bases; unmatched junction nucleotides: 5. The CDR3 runs to 14 residues. The sample was T cells isolated from PBMCs. The clonotype was recovered from a human donor in good health. The rearrangement joins TRBV9 to TRBJ1-4, with TRBD1 identical over 8 bases. The CDR3 here is CASSVGTGQEKLFF. The CDR3 bases are TGTGCCAGCAGCGTGGGGACAGGTCAAGAAAAACTGTTTTTT.